This T cell receptor beta chain was observed in a study of OX40 agonist ivuxolimab in advanced cancers. Study background: Clinicians treated patients with ivuxolimab, an agonistic anti-OX40 (CD134) antibody. Patients were 82.7% male with ages roughly 23 to 79, mean 60. Of the participants, approximately 38% had some prior anti-PD-1, anti-PD-L1 or anti-CTLA-4 therapy, which was allowed. Findings and limits, study-wide: Which antigen the expanded peripheral T cells recognized is unknown.

A note on this clone: The antigen is unknown.

Germline V gene data show CDR1 as MNHNS and CDR2 as SASEGT. V was shortened by 1 base and J by 11 bases, with 14 bases between the two germline ends. The CDR3 has 14 residues. Repertoires were generated with immunoSEQ multiplex PCR, while TCRdb's copy carries only in-frame clones and drops some. The sample lists 30,000 to 40,000 clones, 74% seen once, with about 21% in the top ten. The origin of this receptor is an adult with an advanced solid tumor such as melanoma, head and neck, liver or kidney cancer. The sequenced sample was CD4+ or CD8+ T cells sorted from blood, obtained in a trial of the OX40 agonist ivuxolimab. The chain is built from TRBV6-1 and TRBJ1-4; tentatively, D is TRBD1 (6 bases). CDR3 amino acids: CASSEVVPQGKLFF. The CDR3 DNA reads as TGTGCCAGCAGTGAAGTAGTCCCCCAGGGGAAACTGTTTTTT.